The 4 T cell receptor beta chains given below trace back to one sample, sequenced in a study of CD8+CD57+ T cells in acquired aplastic anemia. Patients included in sequencing had previously demonstrated CD8+CD57+ cell expansion by flow cytometry. Genomic DNA was employed as the template in profiling TCR beta VDJ and CDR3. TCRdb ran MiXCR on the reads and lists one entry per CDR3 protein. The sample consists of some 180,000 distinct CDR3 sequences, around 60% of them appearing once. The sample taken for sequencing was sorted CD4+, CD8+, or CD8+CD57+ T cells (not recorded which) from PBMCs. The receptors shown here come from a human donor with aplastic anemia.

The genes are TRBV7-8 and TRBJ2-3; weak D call: TRBD1 (6 bases). This CDR3 is 13 amino acids long. Trimming took off 6 bases at V and 6 bases at J, with 13 bases between the two ends. Germline V gene lookup returns CDR1 SGHVS and CDR2 FQNEAQ. The DNA for the CDR3 is TGTGCCAGCAGAATAGATAGGGGGGATACGCAGTATTTT. Residues: CASRIDRGDTQYF.

The V call is TRBV20-1, the J call TRBJ2-7; TRBD2 aligns across 15 bases. The germline CDR1 and CDR2 sequences are DFQATT and SNEGSKA (reference sequence). The CDR3 is 15 residues long. V shed 8 bases and J 7 bases; nucleotides not matched to a gene: 12. The CDR3 nucleotides read TGCAGTTTTTCGGGCGGACTAGCGGGAGGGCGGGAGCAGTACTTC. Amino acid sequence: CSFSGGLAGGREQYF.

The chain joins TRBV2 to TRBJ1-5; D ambiguous. Trimming pared 3 bases from V and 7 bases from J, leaving 10 bases between. CDR1 is SNHLY and CDR2 is FYNNEI in the germline V gene. The CDR3 loop spans 13 amino acids. CDR3 in amino acids: CASSENSYQPQHF. CDR3 nucleotide sequence: TGTGCCAGCAGTGAGAACAGTTACCAGCCCCAGCATTTT.

Comment on this clonotype: This is likely a read error, given that the CDR3 carries no conserved phenylalanine or tryptophan at its end. The gene calls are TRBV2 and TRBJ1-5; D is perhaps TRBD1 (5 bases). The V and J ends lost 2 bases and 2 bases respectively, with 7 bases between them. This CDR3 has 14 amino acids. Per germline, CDR1 SNHLY and CDR2 FYNNEI. The CDR3 nucleotides are TGTGCCAGCAGTGAACAGGGAGGCAATCAGCCCCAGCATCTT. Protein product: CASSEQGGNQPQHL.